The following is a TCR beta chain sequence with its context. The antigen remains unidentified. Germline is not matched at one junction end, which may reflect a read error. This entry comes from a study of T cells in Graves' hyperthyroidism and ophthalmopathy. Study observations and caveats: Most thyroid-expanded clonotypes above 0.001 were also found in blood.

Newly diagnosed patients aged 18 to 65 had hyperthyroidism of under 2 months' duration. Diagnosis relied on clinical symptoms, serum thyroxine and TRAb, thyroid ultrasound and orbital computed tomography. From germline, CDR1 is SGHRS and CDR2 YFSETQ. The CDR3 is 15 amino acids. RNA transcripts provided the source from which TCR beta CDR3 regions were amplified. Using the HTBI primer set, a first-round RT-PCR was run on the TCR CDR3. Each CDR3 protein is one row after TCRdb ran MiXCR on the multiplex PCR reads. The sample lists roughly 580,000 distinct CDR3 sequences, 35% to 55% occurring once. The rearrangement uses TRBV5-1 and TRBJ2-7, with D perhaps TRBD2 (6 bases). Sequenced input: peripheral blood or thyroid tissue (not recorded which). The origin of this receptor is a woman under 30 with Graves' hyperthyroidism. For the CDR3, the DNA is TGTGCCAGCAGCCAAGATCGGACTAAAGTATACGAGCAGTACTTC. Encoded protein: CASSQDRTKVYEQYF.